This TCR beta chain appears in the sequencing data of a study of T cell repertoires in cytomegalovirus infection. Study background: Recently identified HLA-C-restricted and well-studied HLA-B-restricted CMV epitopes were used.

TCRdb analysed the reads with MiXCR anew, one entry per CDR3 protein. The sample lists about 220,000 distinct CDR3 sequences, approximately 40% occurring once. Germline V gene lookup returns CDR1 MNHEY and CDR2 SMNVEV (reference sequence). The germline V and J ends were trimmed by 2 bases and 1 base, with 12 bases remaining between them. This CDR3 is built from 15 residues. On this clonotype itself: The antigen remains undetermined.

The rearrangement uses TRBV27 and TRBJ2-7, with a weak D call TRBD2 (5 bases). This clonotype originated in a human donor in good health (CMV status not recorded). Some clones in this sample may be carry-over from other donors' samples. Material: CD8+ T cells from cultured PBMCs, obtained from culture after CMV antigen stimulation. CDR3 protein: CASSLLGGLSYEQYF. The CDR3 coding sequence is TGTGCCAGCAGTTTACTGGGCGGACTTTCCTACGAGCAGTACTTC.